What follows are 7 T cell receptor beta chains derived from one specimen sequenced in a study of blood T cell repertoires in COVID-19. Here immunoSEQ multiplex PCR was the method, and the copy in TCRdb shows in-frame clones only, minus some. The sample carries roughly 280,000 clones, 88% recorded once. The material sequenced was peripheral blood. These receptors originate from a woman under 40 with COVID-19, enrolled during active disease.

This sequence joins TRBV5-1 and TRBJ1-1; 10 positions agree with TRBD1. The V gene's germline CDR1 is SGHRS and CDR2 YFSETQ. Trimming cost V 0 bases and J 0 bases; bases outside gene matches: 5. This CDR3 comprises 17 residues. DNA for the CDR3: TGCGCCAGCAGCTTGGAGGGACAGGGGCCGGTGAACACTGAAGCTTTCTTT. Encoded protein: CASSLEGQGPVNTEAFF.

This clone appeared a few times. This chain uses TRBV5-8 with TRBJ2-7, with a possible D match to TRBD1 (6 bases). The V gene's germline CDR1 is SGHTS and CDR2 YDEGEE. The V and J ends lost 4 bases and 7 bases respectively, with 12 bases between them. The CDR3 is made up of 12 amino acids. Written as DNA, the CDR3 is TGTGCCAGCAGCGAGTACAGGGTTGAGCAGTACTTC. Translation gives CASSEYRVEQYF.

This clone was picked up one time. The V call is TRBV6-1, the J call TRBJ2-7, with D perhaps TRBD2 (5 bases). The ends were cut back, 4 bases at V and 2 bases at J, with 18 bases in the middle. Per germline, CDR1 MNHNS and CDR2 SASEGT. The CDR3 has 16 amino acids. The CDR3 nucleotides read TGTGCCAGCAGTGGAGGAGTCGGGAACGTCCCCTACGAGCAGTACTTC. As protein: CASSGGVGNVPYEQYF.

The genes are TRBV11-2 and TRBJ2-7, with 11 bases identical to TRBD2. Unmatched junction bases numbered 10, after V lost 3 bases and J lost 9 bases. In germline, CDR1 is SGHAT, CDR2 FQNNGV. The CDR3 length is 15 residues. CDR3 DNA sequence: TGTGCCAGCAGCTTGGGACTAGGGACTAGCGGATGGCAGTACTTC. This sequence encodes CASSLGLGTSGWQYF. The full variable domain, completed using reference TRBV11-2 and TRBJ2-7, is EAGVAQSPRYKIIEKRQSVAFWCNPISGHATLYWYQQILGQGPKLLIQFQNNGVVDDSQLPKDRFSAERLKGVDSTLKIQPAKLEDSAVYLCASSLGLGTSGWQYFGPGTRLTVT.

V and J are TRBV24-1 and TRBJ2-7; D possibly corresponds to TRBD1 (6 bases). The germline V gene has CDR1 KGHDR and CDR2 SFDVKD. The CDR3 is 14 residues long. The V end was cut by 4 bases, the J end by 3 bases, with 12 bases between. CDR3 DNA: TGTGCCACCAGTGAGCGCGGACAGATCTACGAGCAGTACTTC. It is translated as CATSERGQIYEQYF.

This chain connects TRBV6-5 to TRBJ1-2, with a weak D call TRBD1 (6 bases). Germline CDR1 reads MNHEY; CDR2 reads SVGAGI. V gave up 5 bases and J gave up 5 bases, with 9 bases separating them. The CDR3 contains 12 residues. The chain's CDR3 is CASSTTGYGYTF. The CDR3 nucleotides are TGTGCCAGCAGTACCACAGGGTATGGCTACACCTTC.

The V call is TRBV27, the J call TRBJ2-5; 7 bases map to TRBD1. The CDR3 has 14 residues. The J segment lost 4 bases and the V segment lost 3 bases, leaving 5 bases of the junction unmatched. Germline CDR1 MNHEY, CDR2 SMNVEV (reference sequence). The CDR3 sequence is CASSLGRGTETQYF. CDR3 DNA: TGTGCCAGCAGTTTGGGCAGGGGGACAGAGACCCAGTACTTC.